The following is a T cell receptor beta chain sequence with its context. Its specificity is unknown. Germline V gene sequence: CDR1 SEHNR, CDR2 FQNEAQ (reference sequence). V lost 3 bases and J lost 6, with 14 bases in between. The CDR3 runs to 14 residues. The record originates from a study of cytomegalovirus exposure and HLA in healthy donors. Background on the study: The roughly 120 validation repertoires matched the 666 first-cohort repertoires in platform, a later analysis reported.

General study points: While the bulk of TCR sequences proved rare, some public TCRs turned up in many donors. The investigators catalogued 150 or so TCR beta chains as cytomegalovirus-associated.

Donors came from a validation cohort of some 130 subjects, distinct from the first 666-subject cohort. Profiling relied on immunoSEQ multiplex PCR, and the TCRdb table lists in-frame clones only, not all of them. Counted here are roughly 120,000 clones, 90% to 95% occurring once; the ten biggest clones make up roughly 1.3%. The sequencing input was PBMCs. The sequence was collected from a woman between 18 and 29 years old in good health and CMV-seronegative. The J gene is TRBJ1-1, the V gene TRBV7-9; possibly TRBD1 for D (5 bases). CDR3 in DNA: TGTGCCAGCAGCTTGGGCCGGGACTCAGCTGAAGCTTTCTTT. Amino acid sequence: CASSLGRDSAEAFF.